The T cell receptor beta chain under discussion was sequenced for a study of CD8 T cells in Susac syndrome. The CDR3 loop spans 14 amino acids. V was shortened by 0 bases and J by 6 bases, with 12 bases between the two germline ends. Germline CDR1 SGDLS, CDR2 YYNGEE. RNA in amounts of roughly 0.5 to 1 ug was reverse transcribed with random hexamers. Each CDR3 protein is one row after TCRdb ran MiXCR on the immunoSEQ multiplex PCR reads. Altogether approximately 170,000 distinct CDR3 sequences are present, approximately 94% being singletons, with the ten largest covering about 0.089%. Sequenced sample: CD4+ T cells from PBMCs. The chain joins TRBV9 to TRBJ1-2; maybe TRBD1 (6 bases). This TCR was sampled from a human donor with multiple sclerosis. CDR3 sequence (DNA): TGTGCCAGCAGCGTAGGAGGGACAAGTAATGGCTACACCTTC. It specifies CASSVGGTSNGYTF.